Shown below are 6 T cell receptor beta chains from a single sample sequenced in a study of Graves' ophthalmopathy and Graves' hyperthyroidism. RNA transcripts yielded amplified TCR beta CDR3 regions. HTBI-primed RT-PCR formed the first round, and a multiplex PCR formed the second. One entry per CDR3 protein, called by TCRdb with MiXCR from the multiplex PCR reads. The table has approximately 460,000 distinct CDR3 sequences, roughly 14% seen once. The specimen sequenced was blood. The receptor source for this set is a woman in her twenties or thirties with Graves' ophthalmopathy.

In its sample, this clonotype was seen many times. The V call is TRBV6-2 or TRBV6-3, the J call TRBJ2-5, with 13 positions matching TRBD2. The CDR3 has 17 residues. V dropped 0 bases and J dropped 2; count of bases not matched to a gene: 3. Germline V gene sequence: CDR1 MNHEY, CDR2 SVGEGT. The CDR3 reads CASSYSRTSGGQETQYF. The CDR3 nucleotides read TGTGCCAGCAGTTACTCGAGGACTAGCGGGGGTCAAGAGACCCAGTACTTC.

The table lists this clonotype with many counts. This chain joins TRBV6-1 and TRBJ1-5; 7 bases are shared with TRBD1. Losses at the gene ends were 7 bases for V and 2 bases for J; bases not matched to a gene: 5. The V gene's germline CDR1 is MNHNS and CDR2 SASEGT. CDR3 length: 14 amino acids. In nucleotides, the CDR3 is TGTGCCAGCACTACCACAGGGGGCAATCAGCCCCAGCATTTT. It yields the protein CASTTTGGNQPQHF.

This clonotype was found once. This chain links TRBV27 with TRBJ2-3, with D tentatively TRBD1 or TRBD2 (6 bases each). The CDR3 has 17 residues. Germline V gene sequence: CDR1 MNHEY, CDR2 SMNVEV (reference sequence). V was pared by 3 bases and J by 0 bases, with 16 bases between. The CDR3 spells CASSFSGLGASTDTQYF. The CDR3 nucleotides are TGTGCCAGCAGTTTTTCGGGACTGGGGGCTAGCACAGATACGCAGTATTTT.

On this clonotype itself: A single base separates this from a much larger clone, so it may be a read error. V gene TRBV10-3 combines with J gene TRBJ2-2; 8 bases match TRBD1. The germline gives CDR1 ENHRY, CDR2 SYGVKD. The CDR3 covers 15 residues. In nucleotides, the CDR3 is TGTGCCATCAGCCCCGGGACAGGATACACCGGGGAGCTGTGTTTT. It yields the protein CAISPGTGYTGELCF.

On this clonotype: A much larger clonotype is one base distant, so this may be a read error. The chain joins TRBV29-1 to TRBJ1-1; D gene ambiguous. The CDR3 runs to 13 residues. CDR1 and CDR2 (germline): SQVTM, ANQGSEA. Written as DNA, the CDR3 is TGCAGCGTTGTTGGGTACCAGAACACTGAAGCTTGCTTT. Its translation: CSVVGYQNTEACF.

This clonotype has ten or more counts. J is TRBJ1-5 and V is TRBV6-1, with D possibly matching TRBD1 (5 bases). V was shortened by 1 base and J by 2 bases, with 9 bases between the two germline ends. Germline V CDR1 and CDR2: MNHNS, SASEGT. The CDR3 runs 15 residues. CDR3 DNA: TGTGCCAGCAGTGAAGGTCAGGGAGGCAATCAGCCCCAGCATTTT. Translated, it gives CASSEGQGGNQPQHF.